The source of this T cell receptor (beta chain) is a study of cytomegalovirus exposure and HLA in healthy donors. Study conclusions and caveats: Cytomegalovirus-associated status was assigned to 164 TCR beta chains. Analyzed later, association rates of TCRs varied across HLA loci, with DRB1 most and HLA-C fewest.

The ends lost 4 bases at V and 2 bases at J; junction bases unmatched: 4. This CDR3 is 14 amino acids long. The germline gives CDR1 SQVTM, CDR2 ANQGSEA. This clone has more than one count but fewer than ten. Its antigen is currently unknown. Healthy bone marrow donors made up the donors. 60 Vbeta and 13 Jbeta primers were used in PCR. Here immunoSEQ multiplex PCR was the method, and the copy in TCRdb shows in-frame clones only, minus some. The top ten hold over 12% of the sample, which has 150,000 to 200,000 clones, about three quarters seen once. Sequencing was carried out using PBMCs. The TCR comes from a man over 45 in good health and CMV-seropositive. This sequence joins TRBV29-1 and TRBJ2-2, with 7 positions matching TRBD1. This chain's CDR3 is CSVGRGQNTGELFF. The CDR3 DNA reads TGCAGCGTTGGAAGGGGGCAAAACACCGGGGAGCTGTTTTTT.